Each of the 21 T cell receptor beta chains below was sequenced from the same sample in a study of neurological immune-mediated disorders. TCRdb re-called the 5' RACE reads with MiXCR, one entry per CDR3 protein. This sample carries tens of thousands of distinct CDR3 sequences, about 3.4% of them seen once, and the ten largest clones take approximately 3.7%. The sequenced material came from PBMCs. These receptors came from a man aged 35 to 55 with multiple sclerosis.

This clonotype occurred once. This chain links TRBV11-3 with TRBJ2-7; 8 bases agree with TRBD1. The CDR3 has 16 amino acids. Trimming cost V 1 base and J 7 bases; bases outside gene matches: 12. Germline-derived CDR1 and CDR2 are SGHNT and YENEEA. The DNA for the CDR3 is TGTGCCAGCAGCTTAGGATCTGGACAGGGAAAGGAGGAGCAGTACTTC. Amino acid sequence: CASSLGSGQGKEEQYF. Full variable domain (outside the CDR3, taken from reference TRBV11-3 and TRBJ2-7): EAGVVQSPRYKIIEKKQPVAFWCNPISGHNTLYWYLQNLGQGPELLIRYENEEAVDDSQLPKDRFSAERLKGVDSTLKIQPAELGDSAVYLCASSLGSGQGKEEQYFGPGTRLTVT.

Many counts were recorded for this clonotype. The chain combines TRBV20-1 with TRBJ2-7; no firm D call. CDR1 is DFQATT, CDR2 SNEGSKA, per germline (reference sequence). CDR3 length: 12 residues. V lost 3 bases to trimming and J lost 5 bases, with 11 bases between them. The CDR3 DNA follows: TGCAGTGCTAGCCCAGCGCAGAACGAGCAGTACTTC. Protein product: CSASPAQNEQYF.

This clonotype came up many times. The CDR3 sequence is CASSLSGRAGDTQYF. The CDR3 DNA reads as TGCGCCAGCAGCTTAAGCGGGAGGGCGGGAGATACGCAGTATTTT. The chain links TRBV5-1 to TRBJ2-3, with 10 bases matching TRBD2. The ends lost 2 bases at V and 5 bases at J; junction bases unmatched: 5. CDR1 and CDR2 (germline): SGHRS, YFSETQ. The length of the CDR3 is 15 residues.

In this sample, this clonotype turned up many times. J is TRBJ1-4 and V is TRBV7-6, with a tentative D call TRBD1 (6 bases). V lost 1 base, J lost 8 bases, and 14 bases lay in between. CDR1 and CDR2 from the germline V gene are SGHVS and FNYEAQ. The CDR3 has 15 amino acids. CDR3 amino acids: CASSLDWGRGEKLFF. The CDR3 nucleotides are TGTGCCAGCAGCTTAGATTGGGGCAGGGGAGAAAAACTGTTTTTT.

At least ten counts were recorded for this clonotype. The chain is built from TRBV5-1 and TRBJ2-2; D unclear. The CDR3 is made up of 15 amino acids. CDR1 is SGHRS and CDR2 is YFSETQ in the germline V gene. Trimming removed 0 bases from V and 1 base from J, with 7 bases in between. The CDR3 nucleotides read TGCGCCAGCAGCTTGGGGACGGTGAACACCGGGGAGCTGTTTTTT. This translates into CASSLGTVNTGELFF.

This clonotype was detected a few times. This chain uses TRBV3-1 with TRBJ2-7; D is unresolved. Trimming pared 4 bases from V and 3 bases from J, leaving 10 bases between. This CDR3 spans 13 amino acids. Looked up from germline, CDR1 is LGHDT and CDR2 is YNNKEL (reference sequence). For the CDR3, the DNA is TGTGCCAGCAGCCCCAACAGCGACTACGAGCAGTACTTC. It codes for CASSPNSDYEQYF.

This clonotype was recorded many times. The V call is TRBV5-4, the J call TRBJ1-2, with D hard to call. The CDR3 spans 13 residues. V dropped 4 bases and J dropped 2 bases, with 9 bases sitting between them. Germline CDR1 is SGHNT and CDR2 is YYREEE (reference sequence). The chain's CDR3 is CASSLDPNYGYTF. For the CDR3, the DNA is TGTGCCAGCAGCCTTGACCCGAACTATGGCTACACCTTC.

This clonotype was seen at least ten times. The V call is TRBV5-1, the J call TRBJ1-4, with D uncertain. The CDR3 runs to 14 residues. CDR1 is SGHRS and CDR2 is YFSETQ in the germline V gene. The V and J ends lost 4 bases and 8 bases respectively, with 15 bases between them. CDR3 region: CASSPGPFKEKLFF. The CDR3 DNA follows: TGCGCCAGCAGCCCTGGACCATTCAAGGAAAAACTGTTTTTT.

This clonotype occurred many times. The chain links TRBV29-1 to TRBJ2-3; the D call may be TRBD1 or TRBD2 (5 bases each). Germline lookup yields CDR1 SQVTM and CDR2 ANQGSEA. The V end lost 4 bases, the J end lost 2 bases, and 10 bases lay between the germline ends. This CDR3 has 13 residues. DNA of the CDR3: TGCAGCGTTGCGGGGCGTTACACAGATACGCAGTATTTT. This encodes CSVAGRYTDTQYF.

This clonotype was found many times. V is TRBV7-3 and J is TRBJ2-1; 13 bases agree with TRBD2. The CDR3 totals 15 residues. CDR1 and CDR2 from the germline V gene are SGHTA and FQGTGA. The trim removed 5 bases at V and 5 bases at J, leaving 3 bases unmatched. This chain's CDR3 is CASSILAGGDNEQFF. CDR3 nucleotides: TGTGCCAGCAGCATACTAGCGGGAGGGGACAATGAGCAGTTCTTC.

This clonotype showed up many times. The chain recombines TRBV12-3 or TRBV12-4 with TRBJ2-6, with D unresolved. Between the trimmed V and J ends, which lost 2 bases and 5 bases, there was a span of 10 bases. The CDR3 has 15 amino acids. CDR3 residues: CASSLSAARANVLTF. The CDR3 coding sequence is TGTGCCAGCAGTTTAAGTGCGGCCCGGGCCAACGTCCTGACTTTC.

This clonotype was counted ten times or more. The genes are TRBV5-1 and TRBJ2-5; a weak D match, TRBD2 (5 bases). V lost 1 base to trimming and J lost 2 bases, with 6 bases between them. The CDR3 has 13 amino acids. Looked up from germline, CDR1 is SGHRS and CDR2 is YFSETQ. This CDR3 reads CASSLSGQETQYF. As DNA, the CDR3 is TGCGCCAGCAGCTTGAGCGGTCAAGAGACCCAGTACTTC.

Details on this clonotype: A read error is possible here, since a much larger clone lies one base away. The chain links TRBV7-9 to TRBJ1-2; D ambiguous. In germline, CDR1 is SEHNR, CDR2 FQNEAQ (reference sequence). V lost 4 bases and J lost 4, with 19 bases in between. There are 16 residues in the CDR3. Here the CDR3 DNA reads TGTGCCAGCAGCTCAACGAAGTCTCCGACACTCTATGGCTACACCTTC. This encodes CASSSTKSPTLYGYTF.

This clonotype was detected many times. In DNA, the CDR3 is TGTGCCAGCAGTGACCCCATCGGGGGTGGCTATGGCTACACCTTC. As protein: CASSDPIGGGYGYTF. J is TRBJ1-2 and V is TRBV2, with a weak D call TRBD1 (5 bases). This CDR3 has 15 residues. Germline values: CDR1 SNHLY, CDR2 FYNNEI. V lost 3 bases and J 4 bases, leaving 15 bases between the germline ends.

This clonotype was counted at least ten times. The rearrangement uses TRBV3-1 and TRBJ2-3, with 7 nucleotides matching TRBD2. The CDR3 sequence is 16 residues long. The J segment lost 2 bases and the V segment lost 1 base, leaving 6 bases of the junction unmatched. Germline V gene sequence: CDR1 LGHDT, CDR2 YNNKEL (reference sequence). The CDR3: CASSQGWLAVTDTQYF. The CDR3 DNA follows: TGTGCCAGCAGCCAAGGCTGGCTAGCGGTCACAGATACGCAGTATTTT.

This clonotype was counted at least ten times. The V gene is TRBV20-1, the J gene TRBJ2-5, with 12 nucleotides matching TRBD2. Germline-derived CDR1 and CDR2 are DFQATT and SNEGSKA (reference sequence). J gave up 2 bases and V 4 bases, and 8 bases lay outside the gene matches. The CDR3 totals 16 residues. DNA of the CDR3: TGCAGTGCTACTGTTCTAGCGGGGGGGAGACAAGAGACCCAGTACTTC. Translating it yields CSATVLAGGRQETQYF.

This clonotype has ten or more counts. The CDR3 reads CASRTSLTSYEQYF. CDR3 DNA: TGCGCCAGCAGGACAAGTCTTACCTCCTACGAGCAGTACTTC. This chain joins TRBV4-1 and TRBJ2-7; D call uncertain. V lost 6 bases, J lost 0 bases, and 12 bases lay in between. The CDR3 is 14 amino acids. Germline assignment: CDR1 MGHRA and CDR2 YSYEKL.

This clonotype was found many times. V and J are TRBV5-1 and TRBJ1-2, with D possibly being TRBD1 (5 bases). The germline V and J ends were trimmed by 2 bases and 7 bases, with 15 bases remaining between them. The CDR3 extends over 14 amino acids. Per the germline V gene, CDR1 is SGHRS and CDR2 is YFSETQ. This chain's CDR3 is CASSLGTPGGGYTF. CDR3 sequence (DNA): TGCGCCAGCAGCTTAGGGACCCCCGGCGGTGGCTACACCTTC.

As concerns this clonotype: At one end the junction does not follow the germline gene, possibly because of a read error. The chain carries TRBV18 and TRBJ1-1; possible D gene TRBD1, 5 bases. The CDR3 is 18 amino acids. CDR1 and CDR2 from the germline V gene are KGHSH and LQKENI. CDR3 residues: CTSSPQQGQRELYTEAFF. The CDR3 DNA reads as TGTACCAGCTCACCCCAGCAGGGCCAGCGAGAGTTGTACACTGAAGCTTTCTTT.

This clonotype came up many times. The CDR3: CAWTEGAPNYGYTF. The CDR3 DNA reads as TGTGCCTGGACGGAGGGGGCGCCGAACTATGGCTACACCTTC. V usage is TRBV30 and J usage is TRBJ1-2; 7 bases map to TRBD1. The germline V gene encodes CDR1 GTSNPN and CDR2 SVGIG (reference sequence). The CDR3 is made up of 14 amino acids. J lost 2 bases, V lost 4 bases, and 7 bases had no gene match.

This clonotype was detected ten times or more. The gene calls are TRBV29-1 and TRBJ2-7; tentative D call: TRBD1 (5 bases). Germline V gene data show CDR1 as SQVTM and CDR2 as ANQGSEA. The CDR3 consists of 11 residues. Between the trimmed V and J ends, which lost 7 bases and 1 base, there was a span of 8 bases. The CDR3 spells CSATDSYEQYF. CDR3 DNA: TGCAGCGCGACAGATTCCTACGAGCAGTACTTC.